This T cell receptor (beta chain) came from a study of shared clonotypes between healthy human individuals. Background on the study: For every donor, three CD4 naive, three CD4 memory, two CD8 naive and one CD8 memory plates were used.

Only Caucasian adults living in Nashville, Tennessee served as donors. The table lists this clone with a count of one. Antigen specificity is unknown. TCRdb keeps only in-frame clones here, not all; method: immunoSEQ multiplex PCR. There are about a million clones in the sample; about 72% occur only once, and roughly 0.83% lies in the top ten. The study, taken as a whole, reports: Non-shared clonotypes had lower generation probabilities than clonotypes shared by all four sorted-subset donors. Across a handful of donors, naive CD4 shared approximately 4.5%, naive CD8 3.5% to 4%, memory CD4 roughly 2.2%, memory CD8 around 0.36%.

Germline V lookup: CDR1 SNHLY, CDR2 FYNNEI. This CDR3 is 14 amino acids long. Deletions cut 7 bases from V and 8 bases from J, with 17 bases between. This chain links TRBV2 with TRBJ1-4; possibly TRBD1 for D (5 bases). The receptor was derived from a young man in good health. Some clones in this sample may be carry-over from other donors' samples. The sample was memory CD4+ T cells from PBMCs. Documented subset: CD45RA-negative fraction. In nucleotides, the CDR3 is TGTGCCAGCATGCCGATATCTTCAGGGGAAAAACTGTTTTTT. As protein: CASMPISSGEKLFF.